Listed here is a single T cell receptor beta chain. Authors' analysis steps: Reference gene primer amplification in the assay estimated nucleated cell counts. Assay used: immunoSEQ multiplex PCR; TCRdb lists only in-frame clones, some missing. The V and J calls and the clone size are those of that table, but D and trimming were determined from the DNA. The sample includes under 75,000 clones, less than 85% of them seen just once. This sample was included in a study of blood T cell repertoires in COVID-19. Turning to the study itself: Specimens from acute and convalescent COVID-19 originated in the United States, Italy and Spain.

The source of this sequence is a man in his sixties with acute or convalescent COVID-19. Sequenced material: peripheral blood.

This CDR3 reads CATSLPRAGGYNEQFF. The CDR3 DNA follows: TGTGCCACCAGCCTCCCGAGAGCGGGAGGCTACAATGAGCAGTTCTTC. This chain links TRBV15 with TRBJ2-1; 9 positions agree with TRBD2. The V gene's germline CDR1 is LNHNV and CDR2 YYDKDF (reference sequence). This CDR3 has 16 amino acids. Trimming took 5 bases from V and 3 from J; bases not matched to a gene: 8.